This section outlines one T cell receptor (beta chain) sequence together with its context. The data were obtained in a study of control samples from healthy donors and cancer patients. TCRdb's copy holds only in-frame clones and misses some; the assay was immunoSEQ multiplex PCR. In the table there are approximately 100,000 clones, roughly four fifths of which are singletons. The TCR comes from a man aged 55 to 69 in good health. Sequenced: blood.

The CDR3 DNA is TGTGCCAGCAGCTTAGATGGACAGATCGAGGGAGCTTTCTTT. This encodes CASSLDGQIEGAFF. V usage is TRBV13 and J usage is TRBJ1-1; tentative D call: TRBD1 (6 bases). The CDR3 is 14 amino acids. Trimming stripped 1 base from V and 10 bases from J, with 16 bases between. The V gene's germline CDR1 is PRHDT and CDR2 FYEKMQ (reference sequence). The full variable domain, its missing parts supplied by reference TRBV13 and TRBJ1-1, is AAGVIQSPRHLIKEKRETATLKCYPIPRHDTVYWYQQGPGQDPQFLISFYEKMQSDKGSIPDRFSAQQFSDYHSELNMSSLELGDSALYFCASSLDGQIEGAFFGQGTRLTVV.